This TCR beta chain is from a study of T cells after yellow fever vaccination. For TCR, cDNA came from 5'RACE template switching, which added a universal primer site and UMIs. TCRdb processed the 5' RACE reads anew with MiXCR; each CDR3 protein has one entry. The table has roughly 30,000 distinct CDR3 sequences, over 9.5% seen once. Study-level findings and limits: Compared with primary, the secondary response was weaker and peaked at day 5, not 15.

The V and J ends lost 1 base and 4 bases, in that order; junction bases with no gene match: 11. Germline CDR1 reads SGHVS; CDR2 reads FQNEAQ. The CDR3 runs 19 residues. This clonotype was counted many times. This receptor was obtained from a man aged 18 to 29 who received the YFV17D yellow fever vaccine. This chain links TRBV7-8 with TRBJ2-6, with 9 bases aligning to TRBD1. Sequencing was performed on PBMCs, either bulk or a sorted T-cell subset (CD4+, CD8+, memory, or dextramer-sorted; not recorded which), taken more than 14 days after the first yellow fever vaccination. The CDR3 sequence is CASSLETGGIWLGANVLTF. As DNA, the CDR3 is TGTGCCAGCAGCTTAGAGACAGGGGGAATTTGGCTAGGGGCCAACGTCCTGACTTTC. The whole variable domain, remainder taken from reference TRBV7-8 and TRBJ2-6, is GAGVSQSPRYKVAKRGQDVALRCDPISGHVSLFWYQQALGQGPEFLTYFQNEAQLDKSGLPSDRFFAERPEGSVSTLKIQRTQQEDSAVYLCASSLETGGIWLGANVLTFGAGSRLTVL.